The 27 T cell receptor beta chains below were found in one sample sequenced in a study of T cells in Graves' hyperthyroidism and ophthalmopathy. TCR beta CDR3 regions were amplified from RNA transcripts. An initial round of RT-PCR targeting the TCR CDR3 relied on the HTBI primer set. Via MiXCR, TCRdb re-called the multiplex PCR reads, giving one row per CDR3 protein. The table records 300,000 to 450,000 distinct CDR3 sequences, approximately 15% of them present only once. Material for sequencing was blood. The source of these receptors is a man aged 25-40 years with Graves' hyperthyroidism that later progressed to Graves' ophthalmopathy.

This clonotype came up a few times. The genes are TRBV4-1 and TRBJ1-4; 10 bases line up with TRBD1. In germline, CDR1 is MGHRA, CDR2 YSYEKL. Unmatched junction bases numbered 5, after V lost 4 bases and J lost 0 bases. This CDR3 is 17 amino acids long. The CDR3 region has the DNA TGCGCCAGCAGCCCTAGACAGGGGGCTGCAACTAATGAAAAACTGTTTTTT. Amino acids: CASSPRQGAATNEKLFF.

This chain joins TRBV19 and TRBJ1-5; TRBD1 might be the D (6 bases). Trimming removed 3 bases at V and 5 bases at J, with 17 bases between. This CDR3 region has 16 residues. In germline, CDR1 is LNHDA, CDR2 SQIVND (reference sequence). The CDR3 is CASSILTGALYQPQHF. CDR3 DNA: TGTGCCAGTAGTATCTTGACAGGCGCCTTGTATCAGCCCCAGCATTTT.

The chain uses TRBV6-1 and TRBJ1-5, with D possibly TRBD1 on 5 matching bases. Trimming stripped 3 bases from V and 5 bases from J, with 11 bases between. The CDR3 spans 14 residues. Germline CDR1 is MNHNS and CDR2 is SASEGT. CDR3 loop: CASSELVRDQPQHF. The CDR3 region has the DNA TGTGCCAGCAGTGAGTTGGTCAGGGATCAGCCCCAGCATTTT.

This clonotype occurred a few times. The chain carries TRBV20-1 and TRBJ1-4; D remains unclear. Germline lookup yields CDR1 DFQATT and CDR2 SNEGSKA (reference sequence). The CDR3 covers 13 residues. V was pared by 2 bases and J by 4 bases, with 8 bases between. The CDR3 DNA sequence: TGCAGTGCTAGAAAAACCGTTAATGAAAAACTGTTTTTT. It yields the protein CSARKTVNEKLFF.

This clonotype has more than one count but fewer than ten. The chain carries TRBV11-3 and TRBJ2-5, with a tentative D call TRBD2 (5 bases). With 3 bases removed from V and 4 bases from J, the gap between germline ends came to 30 bases. The CDR3 has 20 amino acids. CDR1 is SGHNT, CDR2 YENEEA, per germline. The CDR3 loop reads CASSFGVRTVFNREGETQYF. For the CDR3, the DNA is TGTGCCAGCAGCTTTGGCGTGAGGACGGTATTCAATCGGGAAGGAGAGACCCAGTACTTC.

This clonotype was recorded many times. This chain uses TRBV6-1 with TRBJ1-1; 7 nucleotides align to TRBD1. The V gene end was trimmed by 6 bases and the J gene end by 1 base; junction bases not matched to a gene: 5. CDR1 MNHNS and CDR2 SASEGT come from the germline V gene. The length of the CDR3 is 14 residues. The CDR3 DNA follows: TGTGCCAGCAGGGGACAGTACCAGAACACTGAAGCTTTCTTT. It is translated as CASRGQYQNTEAFF.

There are a few counts of this clonotype. This rearrangement joins TRBV19 to TRBJ1-5, with D tentatively TRBD1 (5 bases). The V gene lost 3 bases and the J gene lost 6 bases, with 9 bases spanning the gap. The germline gives CDR1 LNHDA, CDR2 SQIVND (reference sequence). The CDR3 is 13 amino acids. CDR3 region: CASSIAGGQPQHF. As DNA, the CDR3 is TGTGCCAGTAGTATTGCGGGGGGTCAGCCCCAGCATTTT. Based on the CDR3 plus reference TRBV19 and TRBJ1-5, the full variable domain is DGGITQSPKYLFRKEGQNVTLSCEQNLNHDAMYWYRQDPGQGLRLIYYSQIVNDFQKGDIAEGYSVSREKKESFPLTVTSAQKNPTAFYLCASSIAGGQPQHFGDGTRLSIL.

The chain is built from TRBV3-1 and TRBJ2-3; D gene unclear. V lost 1 base and J 1 base, leaving 9 bases between the germline ends. Germline CDR1 reads LGHDT; CDR2 reads YNNKEL (reference sequence). The CDR3 length is 15 residues. Written as DNA, the CDR3 is TGTGCCAGCAGCCAAGCAGGCCACGGCACAGATACGCAGTATTTT. Its protein product is CASSQAGHGTDTQYF.

This clonotype was counted ten times or more. The V call is TRBV11-1, the J call TRBJ2-3; 12 positions agree with TRBD2. This CDR3 contains 19 residues. From germline, CDR1 is SGHAT and CDR2 FQDESV (reference sequence). The J segment lost 2 bases and the V segment lost 5 bases, leaving 14 bases of the junction unmatched. CDR3 loop: CASSPAPLLAGGYTDTQYF. For the CDR3, the DNA is TGTGCCAGCAGCCCCGCCCCCCTACTAGCGGGGGGCTACACAGATACGCAGTATTTT.

This clonotype was recorded a few times. V gene TRBV10-3 combines with J gene TRBJ2-3; tentative D call: TRBD1 (8 bases). V lost 11 bases to trimming and J lost 3 bases, with 21 bases between them. CDR3 length equals 15 residues. Per germline, CDR1 ENHRY and CDR2 SYGVKD. The CDR3 spells CASRPDRGGTDTQYF. The CDR3 coding sequence is TGTGCCTCACGCCCCGACAGGGGAGGGACAGATACGCAGTATTTT.

The chain links TRBV19 to TRBJ2-6, with no clear D. V lost 4 bases and J lost 2, with 21 bases in between. There are 19 residues in the CDR3. Germline lookup yields CDR1 LNHDA and CDR2 SQIVND (reference sequence). CDR3 sequence reads: CASSTLKQRRRAGANVLTF. In DNA, the CDR3 is TGTGCCAGTAGTACTCTAAAACAGAGACGTAGGGCTGGGGCCAACGTCCTGACTTTC.

This clonotype was counted only a few times. V and J are TRBV20-1 and TRBJ1-2; 9 bases align to TRBD1. Germline loops: CDR1 DFQATT, CDR2 SNEGSKA (reference sequence). The length of the CDR3 is 13 residues. The trim removed 5 bases at V and 8 bases at J, leaving 9 bases unmatched. Here the CDR3 reads CSASSGTGHGYTF. The CDR3 region has the DNA TGCAGTGCTTCCTCCGGGACAGGGCACGGCTACACCTTC.

The chain has TRBV28 and TRBJ2-4; D not resolved. The CDR3 is made up of 14 amino acids. Germline CDR1 is MDHEN and CDR2 is SYDVKM. Trimming pared 5 bases from V and 0 bases from J, leaving 8 bases between. CDR3 in amino acids: CASSAGLAKNIQYF. CDR3 nucleotide sequence: TGTGCCAGCAGTGCAGGTTTAGCCAAAAACATTCAGTACTTC. The complete variable domain, with remaining parts taken from reference TRBV28 and TRBJ2-4, reads DVKVTQSSRYLVKRTGEKVFLECVQDMDHENMFWYRQDPGLGLRLIYFSYDVKMKEKGDIPEGYSVSREKKERFSLILESASTNQTSMYLCASSAGLAKNIQYFGAGTRLSVL.

The chain is built from TRBV5-1 and TRBJ1-6; no clear D gene. V lost 1 base and J 0 bases, leaving 11 bases between the germline ends. CDR1 is SGHRS and CDR2 is YFSETQ in the germline V gene. This CDR3 is built from 17 residues. CDR3 nucleotide sequence: TGCGCCAGCAGCTTGTTGGGGTCCCTCTCCTATAATTCACCCCTCCACTTT. This codes for CASSLLGSLSYNSPLHF.

This clonotype was observed at least ten times. V is TRBV28 and J is TRBJ1-3, with 9 bases matching TRBD1. CDR1 MDHEN and CDR2 SYDVKM come from the germline V gene. The V and J ends lost 6 bases and 0 bases, in that order; junction bases with no gene match: 3. The CDR3 length is 15 residues. Here the CDR3 DNA reads TGTGCCAGCAGCCAGACAGGGGGCTCTGGAAACACCATATATTTT. It specifies CASSQTGGSGNTIYF. Variable domain in full (rest from reference TRBV28 and TRBJ1-3): DVKVTQSSRYLVKRTGEKVFLECVQDMDHENMFWYRQDPGLGLRLIYFSYDVKMKEKGDIPEGYSVSREKKERFSLILESASTNQTSMYLCASSQTGGSGNTIYFGEGSWLTVV.

This clonotype has at least ten counts. The chain carries TRBV12-3 or TRBV12-4 and TRBJ2-1; D is unresolved. The ends were cut back, 2 bases at V and 8 bases at J, with 10 bases in the middle. The CDR3 is 13 residues long. The CDR3 DNA reads TGTGCCAGCAGTTTAATGTTGGTCCATGAGCAGTTCTTC. Amino acids: CASSLMLVHEQFF.

This rearrangement joins TRBV6-1 to TRBJ1-3, with TRBD1 identical over 7 bases. The germline V gene has CDR1 MNHNS and CDR2 SASEGT. V lost 5 bases, J lost 1 base, and 5 bases stayed unmatched. CDR3 length equals 15 residues. This chain's CDR3 is CASSTRQGSGNTIYF. CDR3 DNA: TGTGCCAGCAGTACCCGACAGGGATCTGGAAACACCATATATTTT.

J is TRBJ2-1 and V is TRBV20-1, with 7 bases lining up with TRBD2. After removal of 5 bases from V and 2 bases from J, the junction contained 6 bases not matched to a gene. Germline V gives CDR1 DFQATT, CDR2 SNEGSKA (reference sequence). This CDR3 comprises 14 residues. Here the CDR3 reads CSAQRETTYNEQFF. The CDR3 DNA follows: TGCAGTGCTCAGCGGGAAACAACCTACAATGAGCAGTTCTTC.

This clonotype occurred a few times. A much larger clone differs from this one at a single base, so this may be a read error. CDR3 residues: CATGQGRSQPQHF. The DNA for the CDR3 is TGTGCCACAGGACAGGGGCGCAGTCAGCCCCAGCATTTT. The rearrangement joins TRBV12-3 or TRBV12-4 to TRBJ1-5, with TRBD1 identical over 9 bases. The CDR3 contains 13 residues. V was pared by 10 bases and J by 6 bases, with 7 bases of the junction left unmatched.

The V gene is TRBV20-1, the J gene TRBJ2-3, with 14 positions matching TRBD2. V was clipped by 0 bases and J by 7 bases; unmatched bases: 6. Germline CDR1 reads DFQATT; CDR2 reads SNEGSKA (reference sequence). The CDR3 totals 16 residues. The DNA for the CDR3 is TGCAGTGCTAGAGATCAGGGGACTAGCGGGAGCAATACGCAGTATTTT. Translating it yields CSARDQGTSGSNTQYF.

This clonotype was recorded a few times. The chain recombines TRBV12-3 or TRBV12-4 with TRBJ2-7, with 11 bases identical to TRBD1. The CDR3 length is 14 residues. The ends lost 6 bases at V and 7 bases at J; junction bases unmatched: 8. The CDR3, as DNA: TGTGCCAGCAGCAGCGGACAGGGGGCTAGGGAGCAGTACTTC. Its translation is CASSSGQGAREQYF.

There are a few counts of this clonotype. The CDR3 nucleotides read TGTGCCATCAGTTCCGGTGAAAAACTGTTTTTT. Residues: CAISSGEKLFF. The J gene is TRBJ1-4, the V gene TRBV10-3; D is unclear. From germline, CDR1 is ENHRY and CDR2 SYGVKD. There are 11 residues in the CDR3. Trimming removed 5 bases from V and 7 bases from J, with 5 bases in between.

The table lists this clonotype with many counts. The rearrangement uses TRBV28 and TRBJ1-4; no firm D call. This CDR3 contains 16 residues. V was shortened by 5 bases and J by 0 bases, with 13 bases between the two germline ends. Germline CDR1 reads MDHEN; CDR2 reads SYDVKM. The CDR3 spells CASSPPPAPTNEKLFF. The CDR3 DNA is TGTGCCAGCAGTCCCCCCCCAGCCCCAACTAATGAAAAACTGTTTTTT.

On this clonotype itself: It may be a read error: a sequence one base away is much more abundant. DNA for the CDR3: TGTGCCAGCAGTTTTGGGGGGGGCCTGAGCTACGAGCAGTACTTC. Its translation is CASSFGGGLSYEQYF. This chain links TRBV27 with TRBJ2-7; possibly TRBD2 for D (7 bases). CDR3 length equals 15 residues. Germline CDR1 reads MNHEY; CDR2 reads SMNVEV (reference sequence). Trimming pared 3 bases from V and 3 bases from J, leaving 15 bases between.

This clonotype was seen repeatedly, ten times or more. The chain recombines TRBV28 with TRBJ2-1, with D tentatively TRBD1 or TRBD2 (6 bases each). The CDR3 is made up of 16 amino acids. The V end was cut by 4 bases, the J end by 0 bases, with 13 bases between. Germline lookup yields CDR1 MDHEN and CDR2 SYDVKM. CDR3 bases: TGTGCCAGCAGTTCCGGGGGCGCGGGCTCCTACAATGAGCAGTTCTTC. Translating gives CASSSGGAGSYNEQFF.

This clonotype has more than one count but fewer than ten. The genes are TRBV4-1 and TRBJ1-6, with D unresolved. CDR1 and CDR2 from the germline V gene are MGHRA and YSYEKL. The CDR3 has 17 residues. The V end lost 1 base, the J end lost 1 base, and 11 bases lay between the germline ends. Written as DNA, the CDR3 is TGCGCCAGCAGCCAAGTAGTTAGTTCGTCCTATAATTCACCCCTCCACTTT. Protein sequence: CASSQVVSSSYNSPLHF.

This clonotype occurred many times. The CDR3 loop is CSAISGVSEQYF. The DNA of the CDR3 is TGCAGTGCAATTAGCGGGGTCTCTGAGCAGTACTTC. V usage is TRBV20-1 and J usage is TRBJ2-7; the match to TRBD2 covers 8 bases. The V segment lost 6 bases and the J segment 7 bases; nucleotides outside the gene matches: 8. CDR1 is DFQATT, CDR2 SNEGSKA, per germline (reference sequence). The length of the CDR3 is 12 residues.